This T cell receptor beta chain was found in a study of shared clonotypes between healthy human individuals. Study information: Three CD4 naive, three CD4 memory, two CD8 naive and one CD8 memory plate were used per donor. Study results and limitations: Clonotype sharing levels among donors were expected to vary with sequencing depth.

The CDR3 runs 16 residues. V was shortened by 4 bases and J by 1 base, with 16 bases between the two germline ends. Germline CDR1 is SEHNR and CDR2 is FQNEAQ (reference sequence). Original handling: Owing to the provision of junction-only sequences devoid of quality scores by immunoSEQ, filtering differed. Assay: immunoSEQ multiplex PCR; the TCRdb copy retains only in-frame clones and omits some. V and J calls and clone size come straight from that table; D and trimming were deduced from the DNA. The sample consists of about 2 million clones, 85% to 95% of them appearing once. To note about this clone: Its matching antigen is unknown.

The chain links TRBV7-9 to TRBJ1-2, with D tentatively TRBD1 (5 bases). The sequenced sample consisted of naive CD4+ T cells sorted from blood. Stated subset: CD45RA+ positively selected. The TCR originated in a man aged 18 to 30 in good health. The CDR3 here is CASSSPPGPHNYGYTF. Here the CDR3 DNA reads TGTGCCAGCAGCTCGCCTCCGGGACCCCATAACTATGGCTACACCTTC.